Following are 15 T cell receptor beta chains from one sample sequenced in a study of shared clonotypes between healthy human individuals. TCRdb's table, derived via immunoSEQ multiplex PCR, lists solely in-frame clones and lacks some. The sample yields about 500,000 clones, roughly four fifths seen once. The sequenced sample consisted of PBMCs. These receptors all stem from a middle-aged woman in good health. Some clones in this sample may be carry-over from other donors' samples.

CDR3 loop: CAWSVSYLVDNEQFF. CDR3 bases: TGTGCCTGGAGTGTAAGTTATCTAGTCGACAATGAGCAGTTCTTC. This sequence joins TRBV30 and TRBJ2-1; no reliable D call. The CDR3 spans 15 residues. CDR1 and CDR2 from the germline V gene are GTSNPN and SVGIG (reference sequence). Deletions cut 0 bases from V and 5 bases from J, with 14 bases between. Full variable domain (missing parts from reference TRBV30 and TRBJ2-1): SQTIHQWPATLVQPVGSPLSLECTVEGTSNPNLYWYRQAAGRGLQLLFYSVGIGQISSEVPQNLSASRPQDRQFILSSKKLLLSDSGFYLCAWSVSYLVDNEQFFGPGTRLTVL.

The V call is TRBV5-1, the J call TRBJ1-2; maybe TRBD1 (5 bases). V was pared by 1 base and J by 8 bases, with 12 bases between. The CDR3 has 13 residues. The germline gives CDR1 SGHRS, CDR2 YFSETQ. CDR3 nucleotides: TGCGCCAGCAGCTTGTCAGCAGGGACCGGCTACACCTTC. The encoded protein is CASSLSAGTGYTF.

The CDR3 is CATRLTATGELFF. In nucleotides, the CDR3 is TGTGCCACCAGGCTAACCGCCACCGGGGAGCTGTTTTTT. The chain joins TRBV15 to TRBJ2-2; D remains unclear. The V end lost 6 bases, the J end lost 4 bases, and 9 bases lay between the germline ends. CDR3 length: 13 amino acids. Germline V gives CDR1 LNHNV, CDR2 YYDKDF (reference sequence).

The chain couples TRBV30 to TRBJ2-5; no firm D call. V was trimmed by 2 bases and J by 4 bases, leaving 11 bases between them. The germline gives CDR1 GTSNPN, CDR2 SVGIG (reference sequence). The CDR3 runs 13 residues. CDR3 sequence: CAWSRVPPETQYF. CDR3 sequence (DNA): TGTGCCTGGAGTAGGGTGCCCCCAGAGACCCAGTACTTC.

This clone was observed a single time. DNA of the CDR3: TGTGCCTGGAGGATGGGCGTGGGGGACACCGGGGAGCTGTTTTTT. Protein: CAWRMGVGDTGELFF. V and J are TRBV30 and TRBJ2-2; D is tentatively TRBD1 or TRBD2 (5 bases each). Germline CDR1 reads GTSNPN; CDR2 reads SVGIG (reference sequence). V was pared by 3 bases and J by 3 bases, with 14 bases between. The CDR3 covers 15 residues.

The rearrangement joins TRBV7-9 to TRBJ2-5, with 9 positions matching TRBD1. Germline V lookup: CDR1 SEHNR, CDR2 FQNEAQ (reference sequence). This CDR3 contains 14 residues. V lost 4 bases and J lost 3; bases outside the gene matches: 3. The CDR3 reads CASSSRDREETQYF. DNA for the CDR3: TGTGCCAGCAGCTCACGGGACAGGGAAGAGACCCAGTACTTC.

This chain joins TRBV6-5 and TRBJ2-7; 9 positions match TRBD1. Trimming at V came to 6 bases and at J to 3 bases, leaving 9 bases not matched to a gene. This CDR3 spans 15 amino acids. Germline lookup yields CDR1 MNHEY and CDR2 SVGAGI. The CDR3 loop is CASRRQGDTYYEQYF. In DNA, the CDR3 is TGTGCCAGCAGACGACAGGGGGACACATACTACGAGCAGTACTTC.

The CDR3 reads CASRLGANTGELFF. The CDR3 bases are TGTGCCAGTAGGTTAGGCGCGAACACCGGGGAGCTGTTTTTT. The V gene is TRBV19, the J gene TRBJ2-2; D gene ambiguous. The CDR3 extends over 14 amino acids. CDR1 and CDR2 from the germline V gene are LNHDA and SQIVND (reference sequence). V lost 6 bases and J lost 0, with 8 bases in between.

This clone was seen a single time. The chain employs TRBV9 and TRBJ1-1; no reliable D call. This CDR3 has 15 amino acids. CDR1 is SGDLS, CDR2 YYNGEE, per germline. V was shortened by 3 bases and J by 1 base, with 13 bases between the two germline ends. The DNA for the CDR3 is TGTGCCAGCAGCGCGACCGGTTGGCCGAACACTGAAGCTTTCTTT. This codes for CASSATGWPNTEAFF.

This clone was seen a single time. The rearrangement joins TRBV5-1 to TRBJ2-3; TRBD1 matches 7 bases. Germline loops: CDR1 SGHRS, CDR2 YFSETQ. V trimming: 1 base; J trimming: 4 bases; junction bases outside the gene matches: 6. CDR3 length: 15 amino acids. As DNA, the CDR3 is TGCGCCAGCAGCTTGCTACGGCAGGGGGCAGATACGCAGTATTTT. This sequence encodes CASSLLRQGADTQYF.

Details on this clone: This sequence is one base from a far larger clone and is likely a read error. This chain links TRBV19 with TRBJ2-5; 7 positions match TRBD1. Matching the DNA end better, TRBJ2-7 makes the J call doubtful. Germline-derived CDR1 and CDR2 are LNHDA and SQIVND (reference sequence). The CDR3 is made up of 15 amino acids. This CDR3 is CASSGIGTAPYEQYF. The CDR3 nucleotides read TGTGCCAGTAGTGGTATCGGGACAGCCCCCTACGAGCAGTACTTC.

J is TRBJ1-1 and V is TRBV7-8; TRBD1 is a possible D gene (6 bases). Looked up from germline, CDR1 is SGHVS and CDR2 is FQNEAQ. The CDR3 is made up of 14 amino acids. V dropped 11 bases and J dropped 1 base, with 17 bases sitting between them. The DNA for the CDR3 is TGTGCCGTCGAAAGGACAGCTTCGAACACTGAAGCTTTCTTT. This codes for CAVERTASNTEAFF.

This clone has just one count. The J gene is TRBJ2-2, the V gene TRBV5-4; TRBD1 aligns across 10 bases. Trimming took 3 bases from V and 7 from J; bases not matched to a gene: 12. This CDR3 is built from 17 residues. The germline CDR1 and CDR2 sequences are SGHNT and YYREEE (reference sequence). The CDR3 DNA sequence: TGTGCCAGCAGCTCACAGACAGGGGGCGCGGTGGTCGGGGAGCTGTTTTTT. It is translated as CASSSQTGGAVVGELFF. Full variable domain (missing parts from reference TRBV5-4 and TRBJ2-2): ETGVTQSPTHLIKTRGQQVTLRCSSQSGHNTVSWYQQALGQGPQFIFQYYREEENGRGNFPPRFSGLQFPNYSSELNVNALELDDSALYLCASSSQTGGAVVGELFFGEGSRLTVL.

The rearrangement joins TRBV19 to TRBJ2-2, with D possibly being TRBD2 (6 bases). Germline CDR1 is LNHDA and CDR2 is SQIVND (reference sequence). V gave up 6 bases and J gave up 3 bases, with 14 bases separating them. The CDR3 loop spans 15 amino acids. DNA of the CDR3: TGTGCCAGTAGCAGGAGGGAAGGGCACACCGGGGAGCTGTTTTTT. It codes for CASSRREGHTGELFF.

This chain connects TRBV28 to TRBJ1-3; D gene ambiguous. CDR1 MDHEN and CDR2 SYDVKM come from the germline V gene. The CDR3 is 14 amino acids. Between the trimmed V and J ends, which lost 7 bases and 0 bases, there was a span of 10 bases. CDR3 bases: TGTGCCAGCATGGACCGGAGCTCTGGAAACACCATATATTTT. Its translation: CASMDRSSGNTIYF.